This T cell receptor beta chain was sequenced during a study of CD8 T cells in ankylosing spondylitis. Note on this clonotype: Its antigen is unknown.

The CDR3 extends over 11 amino acids. Germline-derived CDR1 and CDR2 are KGHDR and SFDVKD. V lost 9 bases and J 5 bases, leaving 9 bases between the germline ends. TCRdb fed the 5' RACE reads into MiXCR, producing one record per CDR3 protein. The data contain fewer than 400,000 distinct CDR3 sequences, roughly 8% of them singletons. The study, taken as a whole, reports: In ankylosing spondylitis blood, a motif of eight highly homologous TCR beta variants appeared characteristic.

The chain has TRBV24-1 and TRBJ2-5; D perhaps matches TRBD2 (6 bases). What was sequenced was blood, either unsorted or a sorted T cell fraction (not recorded which). This clonotype originated in a male donor with ankylosing spondylitis. The CDR3 spells CATGAGETQYF. CDR3 nucleotides: TGTGCCACCGGGGCGGGGGAGACCCAGTACTTC.